One and the same sample provided the 10 T cell receptor beta chains below, sequenced in a study of early T cells in non-severe SARS-CoV-2 infection. MiXCR, applied by TCRdb to the 5' RACE reads, yields one record per CDR3 protein. The table shows some 56,000 distinct CDR3 sequences, with around 15% occurring only once. The sample consisted of whole blood, taken at baseline. All receptors come from an adult who was a healthcare worker with PCR-confirmed SARS-CoV-2 infection or an uninfected control (not recorded which).

This chain joins TRBV5-4 and TRBJ2-2; D is uncertain. V lost 3 bases and J 5 bases, leaving 11 bases between the germline ends. Germline CDR1 is SGHNT and CDR2 is YYREEE (reference sequence). This CDR3 has 14 residues. CDR3 sequence: CASSWTPETGELFF. The DNA for the CDR3 is TGTGCCAGCAGCTGGACCCCAGAGACCGGGGAGCTGTTTTTT.

The table lists this clonotype with a few counts. V is TRBV28 and J is TRBJ2-5; D unresolved. Trimming pared 1 base from V and 4 bases from J, leaving 13 bases between. Germline V gives CDR1 MDHEN, CDR2 SYDVKM. The CDR3 runs 15 residues. DNA of the CDR3: TGTGCCAGCAGTTTATCTTATGACCCAGGAGAGACCCAGTACTTC. This encodes CASSLSYDPGETQYF.

This chain connects TRBV29-1 to TRBJ2-1; D might be TRBD2 (6 bases). This CDR3 is built from 14 residues. The V end was cut by 4 bases, the J end by 4 bases, with 14 bases between. The V gene's germline CDR1 is SQVTM and CDR2 ANQGSEA. CDR3 in amino acids: CSVVEGGYYNEQFF. As DNA, the CDR3 is TGCAGCGTTGTGGAGGGAGGTTATTACAATGAGCAGTTCTTC.

This sequence joins TRBV15 and TRBJ2-3; 12 nucleotides line up with TRBD2. Losses at the gene ends were 4 bases for V and 8 bases for J; bases not matched to a gene: 7. Germline lookup yields CDR1 LNHNV and CDR2 YYDKDF (reference sequence). The CDR3 runs to 15 residues. CDR3 sequence: CATSIEGLAGGTQYF. CDR3 sequence (DNA): TGTGCCACCAGCATAGAGGGACTAGCGGGTGGTACGCAGTATTTT.

This clonotype was picked up a small number of times. The CDR3 sequence is CASSSSFSPLRYTF. The CDR3, as DNA: TGTGCCAGCAGCTCCAGCTTTTCCCCGCTACGCTACACCTTC. This chain connects TRBV11-2 to TRBJ1-2; D remains ambiguous. Between the trimmed V and J ends, which lost 4 bases and 9 bases, there was a span of 18 bases. Per germline, CDR1 SGHAT and CDR2 FQNNGV. The CDR3 loop spans 14 amino acids.

The chain joins TRBV9 to TRBJ2-2; 8 bases are shared with TRBD1. The trim removed 3 bases at V and 6 bases at J, leaving 7 bases unmatched. Germline values: CDR1 SGDLS, CDR2 YYNGEE. There are 15 residues in the CDR3. Written as DNA, the CDR3 is TGTGCCAGCAGCGGGAACACGGGACAGGCCGGGGAGCTGTTTTTT. Translated: CASSGNTGQAGELFF.

This clonotype was seen many times. The chain combines TRBV25-1 with TRBJ2-7; 12 bases are a match to TRBD2. Per the germline V gene, CDR1 is MGHDK and CDR2 is SYGVNS. The CDR3 totals 15 residues. V shed 1 base, J shed 3 bases, and the junction held 1 base outside the gene matches. The chain's CDR3 is CASSELTSGSYEQYF. For the CDR3, the DNA is TGTGCCAGCAGTGAATTGACTAGCGGGAGCTACGAGCAGTACTTC.

This sequence joins TRBV29-1 and TRBJ2-3; 7 bases are a match to TRBD1. The CDR3 loop spans 14 amino acids. Germline CDR1 reads SQVTM; CDR2 reads ANQGSEA. The junction had 8 bases not matched to a gene; V was cut back by 8 bases and J by 0 bases. The CDR3: CSTVPGQSTDTQYF. The CDR3 DNA reads as TGCAGCACAGTACCGGGACAGAGCACAGATACGCAGTATTTT.

In nucleotides, the CDR3 is TGTGCCAGCAAGCGCCAGGGCTCCTACGAGCAGTACTTC. It translates to CASKRQGSYEQYF. The V and J genes are TRBV3-1 and TRBJ2-7; maybe TRBD1 (5 bases). CDR1 is LGHDT and CDR2 is YNNKEL in the germline V gene (reference sequence). V gave up 7 bases and J gave up 0 bases, with 10 bases separating them. The CDR3 covers 13 residues.

This rearrangement joins TRBV12-3 or TRBV12-4 to TRBJ2-7; 9 nucleotides agree with TRBD1. There are 14 residues in the CDR3. The junction had 10 bases not matched to a gene; V was cut back by 6 bases and J by 7 bases. Written as DNA, the CDR3 is TGTGCCAGCAGCTATGATCAGACAGGGGGGGAGCAGTACTTC. As protein: CASSYDQTGGEQYF.